This entry concerns a single T cell receptor beta chain. The entry originates in a study of T cells in Graves' hyperthyroidism and ophthalmopathy. TCR beta CDR3 regions were amplified from RNA transcripts. The HTBI set primed first-round TCR CDR3 RT-PCR. TCRdb ran MiXCR on the multiplex PCR reads and lists one entry per CDR3 protein. The sample has approximately 300,000 distinct CDR3 sequences; about 18% are singletons. This TCR came from a woman in her fifties or sixties with Graves' ophthalmopathy. The sequencing sample was made of blood.

CDR3 sequence reads: CATSDPTDPTEKLFF. The CDR3, as DNA: TGTGCCACCAGTGACCCGACAGACCCTACCGAAAAACTGTTTTTT. The V call is TRBV24-1, the J call TRBJ1-4, with a weak D call TRBD1 (5 bases). This CDR3 is 15 amino acids long. V lost 4 bases, J lost 8 bases, and 16 bases lay in between. In germline, CDR1 is KGHDR, CDR2 SFDVKD.